This T cell receptor (beta chain) comes out of a study of T cell repertoires in cytomegalovirus infection. TCRdb redid the calling of the reads with MiXCR, one entry per CDR3 protein. This table has some 220,000 distinct CDR3 sequences, roughly 6.5% appearing once. Study conclusions and caveats: The ex vivo response showed dominance by HLA-C-restricted CMV-specific TCR beta clonotypes.

In the case of this clonotype: Its antigen remains unknown.

This sequence originates from a human donor in good health (CMV status not recorded). Some clones in this sample may be carry-over from other donors' samples. What was sequenced was PBMCs.

CDR3 nucleotide sequence: TGCAGCGTGGGGACGGACAGGGCGGGCTACACCTTC. This encodes CSVGTDRAGYTF. V gene TRBV29-1 combines with J gene TRBJ1-2; 8 nucleotides align to TRBD1. The V gene end was trimmed by 6 bases and the J gene end by 8 bases; junction bases not matched to a gene: 8. Per the germline V gene, CDR1 is SQVTM and CDR2 is ANQGSEA. The CDR3 length is 12 residues.